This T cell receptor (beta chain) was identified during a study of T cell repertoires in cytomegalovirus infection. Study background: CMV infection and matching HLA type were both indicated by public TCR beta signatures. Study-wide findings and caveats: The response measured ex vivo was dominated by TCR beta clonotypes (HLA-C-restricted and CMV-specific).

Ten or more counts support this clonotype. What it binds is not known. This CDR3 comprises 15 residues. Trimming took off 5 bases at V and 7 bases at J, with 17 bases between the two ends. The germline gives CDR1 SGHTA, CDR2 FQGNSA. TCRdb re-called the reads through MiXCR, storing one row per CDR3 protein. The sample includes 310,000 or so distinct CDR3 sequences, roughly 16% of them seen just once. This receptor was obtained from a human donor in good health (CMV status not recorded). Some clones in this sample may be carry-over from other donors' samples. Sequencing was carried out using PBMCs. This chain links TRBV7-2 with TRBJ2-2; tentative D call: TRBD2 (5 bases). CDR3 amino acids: CASSPRLRVGGELFF. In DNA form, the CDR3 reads TGTGCCAGCAGCCCCCGATTGCGGGTTGGCGGGGAGCTGTTTTTT.